This TCR beta chain was retrieved from a study of cytomegalovirus exposure and HLA in healthy donors (dated by TCRdb to the late 2010s). Study-level background: According to an earlier analysis of 450 to 650 of the donors, roughly 180 million T cells yielded roughly 100 million unique TCR beta sequences and about 300 Gb of sequence data. An early release covering over 500 HLA-typed donors comprised about 300 gigabases of sequencing data and approximately 80 million unique TCR sequences. Of the roughly 410 genotyped donors, approximately 80% were placed in the genetic ancestry cluster associated with self-reported Caucasian donors. The study aimed to test whether signatures of past pathogen exposure could be identified by cataloging public T cell receptors. The study profiled the T cell repertoires of under 700 subjects by immunosequencing and related them to cytomegalovirus serostatus. Besides the first cohort of roughly 660 subjects, a separate validation cohort made up of 120 or so different subjects was used. High-throughput TCR immunosequencing, statistical association of individual TCRs with disease status, and machine learning were combined to predict cytomegalovirus infection status. To study patterns of TCR occurrence, a later analysis re-analyzed previously published TCR beta repertoires from around 660 donors and added high-resolution HLA genotyping. The later analysis used no new phenotypic data to find candidate immune exposures, relying instead on TCR beta sequences and their occurrence across donors. An earlier analysis of roughly 600 of the donors used high-throughput TCR beta sequencing to judge whether each TCR beta V gene segment behaved as functional or pseudogenic. Donor age, sex, ethnicity and CMV serostatus were compiled alongside the repertoire data. A later genetic analysis took genome-wide SNP genotypes for about three fifths of the roughly 670 donors and used that subset as a discovery cohort. Every discovery cohort repertoire had been produced on one sequencing platform. Both class I and class II loci were covered by HLA typing, at four-digit resolution. Typing coverage differed by locus: A, B, C, DRB1 and DQB1 were typed in about 620-630 donors, DQA1 in about 550, DPA1 in around 580, and DPB1 in 400 to 490. A handful of DR-DQ haplotypes were handled as single units for association and clustering because linkage in the cohort was strong. On average, about 200,000 unique TCR beta nucleotide sequences were sequenced per donor among more than 350 genotyped donors of the cohort, with 15% to 20% of those sequences being non-productive.

As to this clone: Its antigen remains unidentified. A junction end diverges from the germline sequence, so it may reflect a read error.

Reading from cysteine to phenylalanine, the CDR3 counts 16 amino acids. The entry retains the CDR3 DNA only, 48 bases that are in frame from base 1. CDR1 and CDR2, per the germline V gene (reference sequence), are SSHAT and FNYEAQ. In total, approximately 610 healthy bone marrow donors made up the cohort. Cohort members were all nominally healthy when sampled, although unrecorded immune exposures were likely present. The donor was CMV seronegative and was included in the group of a few hundred seronegative cohort members. A peripheral blood sample was collected from each donor, and TCR beta sequencing was performed on peripheral blood mononuclear cells. The Qiagen DNeasy Blood Extraction Kit was used to extract genomic DNA from the blood cell samples. Study-level results and caveats: Most CMV-associated TCR beta chains appeared to be HLA-restricted in a later analysis, and the HLA associations seemed to be driven largely by CMV exposure. When HLA alleles, especially DR and DQ, strongly co-occurred, attributing TCR associations to individual alleles was difficult. Presence/absence analyses assumed roughly uniform sequencing depth across donors, an assumption that may not hold. In a later analysis, the rate of TCR association differed among HLA loci, with DRB1 alleles having the most associated TCRs and HLA-C alleles having the fewest. The sequencing pipeline was judged likely to have produced a cluster of highly shared sequence variants as a technical artifact. According to the authors, the approach could potentially be generalized to other disease states and immunological phenotypes. In vitro tests confirmed that a few of the cytomegalovirus-associated TCR beta chains recognize cytomegalovirus antigens. Correlated functional status among segregating V segments might be attributable to linkage disequilibrium, but an unknown experimental factor could not be ruled out. In a later analysis, several top co-occurrence clusters were reported to appear linked to parvovirus B19, influenza, CMV and Epstein-Barr virus. The classifier was reported to diagnose cytomegalovirus status with high specificity and sensitivity in both the original and validation cohorts. The cohort was sequenced for TCR beta chains only, and without alpha or paired-chain data the features that could be detected were limited. In a later genetic analysis, a missense DCLRE1C variant was associated with V-gene and J-gene trimming of TCR beta chains, and the association was replicated in an independent cohort. In a later analysis, around 17,000 TCR beta sequences were associated with specific HLA alleles at a false discovery rate of 0.05. Broadly in line with IMGT annotations, most TCR beta V segments showed up in productive rearrangements about 87% or about 30% of the time in an earlier analysis of 450 to 600 of the donors. Some IMGT-functional V segments, including TRBV6-2 and TRBV6-3, could not be distinguished by the 87-base-pair reads and were therefore excluded. CMV serostatus was the only immune exposure information available for the cohort. The study gave a list of about 170 TCR beta chains associated with cytomegalovirus. A further reported finding was that TCR beta sequences accurately predicted the HLA-A and HLA-B alleles for most subjects in the first cohort. Most TCR sequences were observed very rarely across donors, whereas some public TCRs were present in many individuals. Seventeen rarely observed V segments, including chromosome 9 orphons, were excluded from the earlier analysis of some 590 of the donors because counts were too low. In a later analysis, HLA-associated TCR beta chains showed more clonal expansion and lower generation probabilities than non-associated chains that were equally common. In a later genetic analysis, fewer N-insertions in productive TCRs were reported among donors in an Asian-associated ancestry cluster than the roughly 640-donor mean. Because HLA typing was unavailable for some donors at each locus, only the typed subset was used in association tests.

Library creation used the immunoSEQ multiplex PCR assay. The multiplex PCR relied on a mix of 60 forward primers for TCR Vbeta segments and 13 reverse primers for TCR Jbeta segments. A multiplex PCR assay on genomic DNA amplified the CDR3 region of rearranged TCR beta genes. The Illumina HiSeq System was used to sequence the amplified TCR beta libraries as 87-base-pair reads. The study's processing was this. A later analysis tallied tens of millions of unique TCR beta chains across the approximately 670 repertoires, and some 12 million of those chains were shared by two or more donors. Raw reads were error-corrected and collapsed into unique sequences by a nearest-neighbor algorithm in which closely related sequences were merged to remove PCR and sequencing errors. V, D and J gene segments were assigned by aligning CDR3 sequences to IMGT reference sequences. For a sequence to be retained, at least a six-nucleotide match to both a V gene segment and a J gene segment was required. A rearrangement counted as productive if the CDR3 had no stop codons and remained in frame with V and J, and every other rearrangement counted as non-productive. Following IMGT convention, CDR3 was defined as the stretch from the second conserved V-encoded cysteine up to the conserved J-encoded phenylalanine. The earlier analysis of some 600 of the donors excluded sequences that lacked an unambiguous match to a single V gene segment. An earlier analysis of almost 600 of the donors classified V segments as functional when productive rearrangements were above 56.7% and as segregating when the standard deviation between donors was above 5%. To diagnose cytomegalovirus status from the catalog of TCR beta chain sequences, a statistical classification framework was built. In a later analysis, V and J genes were assigned by comparing TCR nucleotide sequences against IMGT/GENE-DB human TR gene sequences. The TCRdist pipeline was used in a later analysis to assign CDR3 sequences and most-parsimonious VDJ recombination scenarios. A later analysis defined each TCR beta chain by its CDR3 amino acid sequence plus V-gene family, and excluded reads lacking a unique V-gene family. As a way to deal with suspected cross-contamination and a sequencing artifact, a later analysis dropped hundreds of nucleotide sequences that were highly shared and had low generation probability. A later analysis calculated a clonal expansion index for each public chain from normalized within-repertoire ranks of inferred template counts. In a later analysis, generation probabilities were computed with a VDJ recombination model fitted to out-of-frame rearrangements, and the resulting probabilities were checked against IGoR. In a later analysis, TCR-TCR, TCR-HLA and TCR-CMV co-occurrence was scored with hypergeometric tests, and a repertoire-size bias correction was applied to TCR pairs. False discovery rates were estimated in a later analysis by permuting HLA or CMV assignments 20 times. In a later analysis, co-occurring TCRs were grouped with DBSCAN, and TCRdist sequence similarity was added when clustering was performed within HLA-allele-positive subsets. Co-occurrence clustering excluded repertoires with fewer than 30,000 or more than 120,000 public chains, plus five with anomalous nucleotide sharing. TCRdb holds this immuneACCESS table with in-frame rearrangements only. Some clones are missing; in checked studies, unresolved V genes explain under half, and the rest has no known cause. That table furnishes V, J and clone size, whereas the DNA furnished D and trimming. This sample holds 120,000 to 150,000 clones; 65% to 85% were observed only once. More than 0.95% of the sample belongs to the ten largest clones.

The specimen sequenced was PBMCs. This clonotype was sampled from a man between 18 and 35 years old in good health and CMV-seronegative. The rearrangement joined TRBV7-7 to TRBJ2-1, and TRBD2 matches 14 of the central bases. CDR3 region: CASSPGLAGGNNEQFF. The DNA sequence is given as TGTGCTAGCAGCCCTGGACTAGCGGGGGGTAACAATGAGCAGTTCTTC.